The clone carrying this T cell receptor beta chain was detected once. No antigen is known for it. Data came from immunoSEQ multiplex PCR; TCRdb stores just in-frame clones and leaves some out. The sample includes 100,000 to 150,000 clones, about nine tenths of them seen just once. This entry is derived from a study of T cell responses to AZD1222 COVID-19 vaccine. Across the study: Pooled together were second doses at about 4 or about 12 weeks. General observations from the study: Seropositivity was recorded at baseline in only 6 or 7 AZD1222 recipients. Donors were mostly white British, more females; clonal diversity possibly underestimated. All repertoire sampling was performed exclusively after the peak T cell response.

The sequence was collected from an adult in good health. Material: peripheral blood, obtained on day 0 of AZD1222 vaccination.

CDR3 in amino acids: CASSRLTGTDGLYGYTF. CDR3 nucleotide sequence: TGCGCCAGCAGCCGACTAACCGGGACAGATGGGTTATATGGCTACACCTTC. The rearrangement uses TRBV4-3 and TRBJ1-2; 7 nucleotides match TRBD1. The CDR3 contains 17 residues. V was pared by 4 bases and J by 5 bases, with 16 bases of the junction left unmatched. Germline assignment: CDR1 LGHNA and CDR2 YSLEER.